This entry lists 32 T cell receptor beta chains sequenced from one sample in a study of T-cell memory formation after mild COVID-19 (dated by TCRdb to the early 2020s). The library was made by 5' RACE. TCRdb shows the sequencer as Illumina NovaSeq 6000. TCRdb applied fastp at Q25 and MiXCR to the public reads, then kept only in-frame beta chains. CDR3 protein sequences are deduplicated, and each keeps its most common genes and DNA. For this sample there are some 120,000 distinct CDR3 sequences; 15% to 20% appear just once. Of the sample, roughly 13% is held by the ten largest clones. Sequencing used PBMCs or a T cell subset sorted from them (not recorded which). The receptors originated from an adult woman who had mild COVID-19 (a few samples of this study predate the infection). The sample titles of this study are shuffled in the database, so cell type and time point are left out; the donor was told from shared clones.

The chain carries TRBV28 and TRBJ2-7, with D perhaps given as TRBD1 or TRBD2 (5 bases each). The CDR3 spans 15 residues. CDR1 is MDHEN, CDR2 SYDVKM, per germline. The V and J ends lost 4 bases and 2 bases respectively, with 15 bases between them. The CDR3 DNA reads as TGTGCCAGCAGTTCGGGGCCCGGTTCAGCCTACGAGCAGTACTTC. Encoded protein: CASSSGPGSAYEQYF. Full variable domain (rest looked up from reference TRBV28 and TRBJ2-7): DVKVTQSSRYLVKRTGEKVFLECVQDMDHENMFWYRQDPGLGLRLIYFSYDVKMKEKGDIPEGYSVSREKKERFSLILESASTNQTSMYLCASSSGPGSAYEQYFGPGTRLTVT.

This clonotype was observed at least ten times. The chain employs TRBV24-1 and TRBJ2-1; D tentatively reads TRBD1 or TRBD2 (5 bases each). Trimming shortened V by 8 bases and J by 5 bases, and 12 bases separated the two germline ends. CDR1 and CDR2 from the germline V gene are KGHDR and SFDVKD. CDR3 size: 13 residues. CDR3 protein: CATTLTADNEQFF. In DNA, the CDR3 is TGTGCCACCACATTGACAGCGGACAATGAGCAGTTCTTC.

V gene TRBV12-3 or TRBV12-4 combines with J gene TRBJ2-1, with 9 nucleotides matching TRBD2. The J segment lost 6 bases and the V segment lost 2 bases, leaving 8 bases of the junction unmatched. The CDR3 runs 16 residues. The CDR3 loop reads CASSLPGTSLFNEQFF. Here the CDR3 DNA reads TGTGCCAGCAGTTTACCCGGGACTAGCCTCTTCAATGAGCAGTTCTTC.

V usage is TRBV5-1 and J usage is TRBJ1-2; D not resolved. The CDR3 totals 16 residues. Germline CDR1 and CDR2: SGHRS and YFSETQ. V lost 4 bases, J lost 0 bases, and 16 bases lay in between. The CDR3 nucleotides are TGCGCCAGCAGCCCCGGGGATATTGGCGCTAACTATGGCTACACCTTC. This codes for CASSPGDIGANYGYTF.

This clonotype has only a few counts. This chain links TRBV5-1 with TRBJ2-1, with 8 bases aligning to TRBD2. Looked up from germline, CDR1 is SGHRS and CDR2 is YFSETQ. V lost 0 bases and J lost 7; bases outside the gene matches: 6. This CDR3 region has 15 residues. In DNA, the CDR3 is TGCGCCAGCAGCTTGGCCCGGGGGGGCGGGAATGAGCAGTTCTTC. Translated, it gives CASSLARGGGNEQFF.

Notes on this clonotype: An end of the junction does not agree with germline; a read error may underlie this. The genes are TRBV12-3 or TRBV12-4 and TRBJ1-3; D may be TRBD1 (6 bases). The CDR3 totals 12 residues. Here the CDR3 reads CASSLGLGHPSF. The CDR3 nucleotides are TGTGCCAGCAGCCTCGGGTTGGGACATCCATCTTTT.

This clonotype was counted a few times. The CDR3 region is CASSRLAGGSYNEQFF. The DNA of the CDR3 is TGTGCCAGCAGCAGACTAGCGGGTGGCTCCTACAATGAGCAGTTCTTC. V usage is TRBV9 and J usage is TRBJ2-1; 10 bases agree with TRBD2. Germline CDR1 reads SGDLS; CDR2 reads YYNGEE. This CDR3 region has 16 residues. The ends lost 4 bases at V and 0 bases at J; junction bases unmatched: 4.

A few counts support this clonotype. The rearrangement links TRBV11-2 to TRBJ2-5, with D tentatively TRBD1 (6 bases). Per germline, CDR1 SGHAT and CDR2 FQNNGV. CDR3 length equals 18 residues. Trimming took off 1 base at V and 1 base at J, with 19 bases between the two ends. CDR3 region: CASSLGGHFPSIQETQYF. The CDR3 DNA reads TGTGCCAGCAGCTTAGGGGGACATTTCCCTAGTATCCAAGAGACCCAGTACTTC.

The gene calls are TRBV5-4 and TRBJ1-1; D not resolved. Germline V gives CDR1 SGHNT, CDR2 YYREEE (reference sequence). Trimming pared 5 bases from V and 1 base from J, leaving 15 bases between. CDR3 length: 15 residues. The CDR3, as DNA: TGTGCCAGCAGGTCGCTCGGAGGGAGGAACACTGAAGCTTTCTTT. This gives the protein CASRSLGGRNTEAFF.

The genes are TRBV5-1 and TRBJ2-3, with D perhaps matching TRBD1 (5 bases). Deletions cut 6 bases from V and 3 bases from J, with 14 bases between. There are 14 residues in the CDR3. Per germline, CDR1 SGHRS and CDR2 YFSETQ. CDR3 sequence reads: CASNLAGMTDTQYF. The CDR3 DNA reads as TGCGCCAGCAACCTGGCAGGGATGACAGATACGCAGTATTTT.

The chain recombines TRBV20-1 with TRBJ2-3; TRBD2 aligns across 11 bases. The CDR3 totals 15 residues. With V trimmed by 0 bases and J by 3 bases, 2 bases remained unmatched. Germline loops: CDR1 DFQATT, CDR2 SNEGSKA (reference sequence). The CDR3 reads CSARDPSGRTDTQYF. As DNA, the CDR3 is TGCAGTGCTAGAGATCCTAGCGGGAGGACAGATACGCAGTATTTT.

The chain couples TRBV7-9 to TRBJ1-6, with D possibly TRBD1 on 5 matching bases. The germline V and J ends were trimmed by 4 bases and 9 bases, with 16 bases remaining between them. The germline CDR1 and CDR2 sequences are SEHNR and FQNEAQ (reference sequence). The CDR3 spans 15 residues. CDR3 coding DNA: TGTGCCAGCAGCTCCTCGTGGCAGGGATCTTCACCCCTCCACTTT. Translating gives CASSSSWQGSSPLHF.

The sample holds a few counts of this clonotype. CDR3 coding DNA: TGTGCCAGCAGCCAAGAGTACCTAGCGGGGGGTAGAGATACGCAGTATTTT. Amino acids: CASSQEYLAGGRDTQYF. The chain uses TRBV4-2 and TRBJ2-3, with 11 bases matching TRBD2. The J segment lost 5 bases and the V segment lost 0 bases, leaving 7 bases of the junction unmatched. The CDR3 spans 17 residues. Germline V gene lookup returns CDR1 LGHNA and CDR2 YNFKEQ.

The V gene is TRBV29-1, the J gene TRBJ2-7, with 7 bases identical to TRBD1. V shed 5 bases, J shed 0 bases, and the junction held 7 bases outside the gene matches. The CDR3 contains 14 residues. CDR1 and CDR2 (germline): SQVTM, ANQGSEA. For the CDR3, the DNA is TGCAGCGTTTCTCCAGGGACAGTCTCCTACGAGCAGTACTTC. Protein sequence: CSVSPGTVSYEQYF.

Of note for this clonotype: The junction departs from the called germline gene at one end, perhaps through a read error. The V gene is TRBV7-3, the J gene TRBJ2-5; 10 positions match TRBD2. Germline loops: CDR1 SGHTA, CDR2 FQGTGA. The CDR3 loop spans 14 amino acids. The CDR3 region is CASSPGLAEETKYF. DNA for the CDR3: TGTGCCAGCAGCCCCGGACTAGCGGAAGAGACCAAGTACTTC. The full variable domain, with the rest looked up from reference TRBV7-3 and TRBJ2-5, is GAGVSQTPSNKVTEKGKYVELRCDPISGHTALYWYRQSLGQGPEFLIYFQGTGAADDSGLPNDRFFAVRPEGSVSTLKIQRTERGDSAVYLCASSPGLAEETKYFGPGTRLLVL.

V gene TRBV2 combines with J gene TRBJ1-1; no definite D call. Germline V gene data show CDR1 as SNHLY and CDR2 as FYNNEI. The CDR3 covers 13 residues. Trimming removed 4 bases at V and 0 bases at J, with 6 bases between. CDR3 in DNA: TGTGCCAGCAGTGTTTATATGAACACTGAAGCTTTCTTT. Translating gives CASSVYMNTEAFF.

This clonotype was observed a few times. V gene TRBV4-1 combines with J gene TRBJ1-2; 7 nucleotides agree with TRBD1. V lost 1 base to trimming and J lost 4 bases; unmatched junction nucleotides: 3. Germline V gene data show CDR1 as MGHRA and CDR2 as YSYEKL. There are 14 residues in the CDR3. As DNA, the CDR3 is TGCGCCAGCAGCCAAGTGGCAGGGGGCTATGGCTACACCTTC. It translates to CASSQVAGGYGYTF.

The chain is built from TRBV10-3 and TRBJ2-7; 8 positions agree with TRBD1. The V and J ends lost 6 bases and 2 bases, in that order; junction bases with no gene match: 6. The CDR3 contains 14 residues. Per germline, CDR1 ENHRY and CDR2 SYGVKD. For the CDR3, the DNA is TGTGCCATCAGCCGGACAGGGAAAACCTACGAGCAGTACTTC. It is translated as CAISRTGKTYEQYF.

At least ten counts were recorded for this clonotype. The rearrangement links TRBV7-2 to TRBJ1-5; 7 nucleotides align to TRBD1. Trimming cost V 3 bases and J 3 bases; bases outside gene matches: 8. CDR3 size: 16 residues. Germline assignment: CDR1 SGHTA and CDR2 FQGNSA. The CDR3 DNA follows: TGTGCCAGCAGCTTCCAGACAGGGACACTCAATCAGCCCCAGCATTTT. Translated: CASSFQTGTLNQPQHF.

This clonotype occurred a few times. V gene TRBV4-1 combines with J gene TRBJ2-7, with D perhaps matching TRBD1 (6 bases). Germline values: CDR1 MGHRA, CDR2 YSYEKL. Trimming took 1 base from V and 3 from J, leaving 13 bases between them. This CDR3 spans 15 amino acids. The CDR3 loop reads CASSQGDGTLYEQYF. As DNA, the CDR3 is TGCGCCAGCAGCCAAGGGGACGGGACACTCTACGAGCAGTACTTC.

V gene TRBV29-1 combines with J gene TRBJ2-7, with D possibly matching TRBD1 (6 bases). The ends were cut back, 6 bases at V and 0 bases at J, with 12 bases in the middle. Per germline, CDR1 SQVTM and CDR2 ANQGSEA. The CDR3 covers 13 residues. This CDR3 reads CSVLGQSSYEQYF. CDR3 nucleotides: TGCAGCGTCCTAGGACAGAGCTCCTACGAGCAGTACTTC.

V gene TRBV4-1 combines with J gene TRBJ2-3, with TRBD2 matching over 10 bases. Germline V gene lookup returns CDR1 MGHRA and CDR2 YSYEKL. The CDR3 spans 15 residues. V dropped 3 bases and J dropped 6; count of bases not matched to a gene: 6. The CDR3, as DNA: TGCGCCAGCAGCCAGAGCGGGGGGGCAGAGGATACGCAGTATTTT. This gives the protein CASSQSGGAEDTQYF.

This clonotype was recorded a few times. This sequence joins TRBV18 and TRBJ2-7, with a possible D match to TRBD1 (5 bases). Trimming removed 0 bases at V and 5 bases at J, with 11 bases between. Germline CDR1 is KGHSH and CDR2 is LQKENI. The CDR3 runs to 14 residues. The CDR3 bases are TGTGCCAGCTCACCACCGTCAGGGCCCCACGAGCAGTACTTC. It encodes CASSPPSGPHEQYF.

In its sample, this clonotype was seen many times. The chain couples TRBV18 to TRBJ2-5, with unresolved D. Trimming removed 0 bases at V and 7 bases at J, with 9 bases between. Germline CDR1 is KGHSH and CDR2 is LQKENI. The CDR3 covers 13 residues. As DNA, the CDR3 is TGTGCCAGCTCACCACCGGAGTCAGTGACCCAGTACTTC. Its protein product is CASSPPESVTQYF.

This clonotype was observed at least ten times. J is TRBJ2-7 and V is TRBV29-1, with 7 bases identical to TRBD1. This CDR3 region has 16 residues. The V and J ends lost 4 bases and 3 bases, in that order; junction bases with no gene match: 15. Germline V gene data show CDR1 as SQVTM and CDR2 as ANQGSEA. The CDR3 region has the DNA TGCAGCGTTGTGCCCATACCTCGGGACAGTCACTACGAGCAGTACTTC. Its translation: CSVVPIPRDSHYEQYF.

The table lists this clonotype with a few counts. This chain uses TRBV6-5 with TRBJ2-7; D might be TRBD1 (6 bases). Trimming stripped 2 bases from V and 5 bases from J, with 16 bases between. CDR1 and CDR2 from the germline V gene are MNHEY and SVGAGI. The CDR3 length is 15 residues. The CDR3 loop reads CASSYGQILRDEQYF. DNA of the CDR3: TGTGCCAGCAGTTACGGACAGATCCTTCGGGACGAGCAGTACTTC.

This clonotype was picked up a small number of times. V is TRBV6-5 and J is TRBJ1-2; the D gene is possibly TRBD1 (6 bases). V gave up 2 bases and J gave up 4 bases, with 14 bases separating them. Germline-derived CDR1 and CDR2 are MNHEY and SVGAGI. There are 15 residues in the CDR3. The CDR3 nucleotides read TGTGCCAGCAGTTACACCACCGGACAGTCCTATGGCTACACCTTC. Translating it yields CASSYTTGQSYGYTF.

CDR3 DNA: TGTGCCAGCAGCCAAGATCCACAGAACACCGGGGAGCTGTTTTTT. It translates to CASSQDPQNTGELFF. The chain carries TRBV4-2 and TRBJ2-2; D is undetermined. Trimming removed 0 bases from V and 1 base from J, with 6 bases in between. This CDR3 contains 15 residues. CDR1 LGHNA and CDR2 YNFKEQ come from the germline V gene.

The genes are TRBV5-1 and TRBJ1-1; TRBD1 matches at 7 bases. Germline CDR1 and CDR2: SGHRS and YFSETQ. The CDR3 totals 15 residues. Losses at the gene ends were 2 bases for V and 0 bases for J; bases not matched to a gene: 4. The chain's CDR3 is CASSFGDSLNTEAFF. DNA for the CDR3: TGCGCCAGCAGCTTTGGGGACAGCTTGAACACTGAAGCTTTCTTT.

In this sample, this clonotype turned up many times. Here the CDR3 reads CASSFQGSNYEQYF. The CDR3 DNA follows: TGTGCCAGCAGCTTTCAAGGGTCAAACTACGAGCAGTACTTC. This rearrangement joins TRBV7-6 to TRBJ2-7, with unresolved D. Germline V gives CDR1 SGHVS, CDR2 FNYEAQ. Trimming shortened V by 3 bases and J by 3 bases, and 12 bases separated the two germline ends. The CDR3 sequence is 14 residues long.

CDR3 sequence (DNA): TGCGCCAGCAGCCAAGAAAGAGAGTCAGGGCTGTTTTTT. Amino acid sequence: CASSQERESGLFF. The chain has TRBV4-1 and TRBJ1-4, with D perhaps matching TRBD1 (5 bases). Germline-derived CDR1 and CDR2 are MGHRA and YSYEKL. V lost 0 bases and J 14 bases, leaving 13 bases between the germline ends. The CDR3 runs 13 residues.

This clonotype was seen a handful of times. The rearrangement uses TRBV5-6 and TRBJ1-4; 8 bases map to TRBD1. The CDR3 is 13 amino acids. Germline V gene lookup returns CDR1 SGHDT and CDR2 YYEEEE. V lost 5 bases and J lost 5; bases outside the gene matches: 2. The CDR3 nucleotides read TGTGCCAGCAGGGGACAGGAGAATGAAAAACTGTTTTTT. Protein product: CASRGQENEKLFF.